This T cell receptor (beta chain) was sequenced in a study of blood T cell repertoires in COVID-19. This clone came up once. The age range of participants was about 18 to 95 years, with residence in some 25 US areas. Cohorts were based on clinical histories the participants reported. CDR1 is SNHLY, CDR2 FYNNEI, per germline. The CDR3 is made up of 15 amino acids. The germline V and J ends were trimmed by 5 bases and 6 bases, with 17 bases remaining between them. Repertoires were generated with immunoSEQ multiplex PCR, while TCRdb's copy carries only in-frame clones and drops some. The sample lists around 280,000 clones, roughly nine tenths occurring once.

The sequence derives from a woman aged 35 to 49 who had recovered from COVID-19. The sample was PBMCs or T cells enriched from blood (not recorded which). The V and J genes are TRBV2 and TRBJ1-5; tentatively, D is TRBD1 (5 bases). The CDR3 coding sequence is TGTGCCAGCAGTTACGACAGTCAAAGTGGTCAGCCCCAGCATTTT. Its translation: CASSYDSQSGQPQHF.